Below, 21 T cell receptor beta chains from the same sample are listed, as sequenced in a study of blood T cell repertoires in COVID-19. Clones were sequenced by immunoSEQ multiplex PCR, and TCRdb holds only the in-frame ones, with some missing. The sample records approximately 110,000 clones, approximately 85% being singletons. The specimen sequenced was peripheral blood. The receptors derive from a human donor in a cohort sampled during active COVID-19.

This chain joins TRBV6-5 and TRBJ2-7, with D unresolved. The germline V and J ends were trimmed by 2 bases and 3 bases, with 11 bases remaining between them. Germline CDR1 reads MNHEY; CDR2 reads SVGAGI. The CDR3 totals 14 residues. CDR3 DNA sequence: TGTGCCAGCAGTTACGGCAGGATGGGCTACGAGCAGTACTTC. Translating it yields CASSYGRMGYEQYF.

This clone appeared a single time. The chain combines TRBV9 with TRBJ2-3; D is perhaps TRBD2 (5 bases). V lost 1 base, J lost 1 base, and 13 bases lay in between. This CDR3 comprises 16 residues. Germline V CDR1 and CDR2: SGDLS, YYNGEE. CDR3 sequence: CASSVLGVGGTDTQYF. The CDR3 coding sequence is TGTGCCAGCAGCGTACTAGGAGTGGGAGGCACAGATACGCAGTATTTT. Supplemented by reference TRBV9 and TRBJ2-3, the full variable domain reads DSGVTQTPKHLITATGQRVTLRCSPRSGDLSVYWYQQSLDQGLQFLIQYYNGEERAKGNILERFSAQQFPDLHSELNLSSLELGDSALYFCASSVLGVGGTDTQYFGPGTRLTVL.

The genes are TRBV6-1 and TRBJ2-1; 9 nucleotides line up with TRBD2. The CDR3 is 15 residues long. Germline V gene lookup returns CDR1 MNHNS and CDR2 SASEGT. Trimming at V came to 2 bases and at J to 3 bases, leaving 2 bases not matched to a gene. The CDR3 DNA is TGTGCCAGCAGTGAATCACTAGCGGGCTACAATGAGCAGTTCTTC. Protein product: CASSESLAGYNEQFF.

The genes are TRBV7-2 and TRBJ2-3; the D gene is possibly TRBD2 (7 bases). CDR1 SGHTA and CDR2 FQGNSA come from the germline V gene. V was cut by 6 bases and J by 2 bases, with 15 bases left in between. The CDR3 runs to 15 residues. CDR3 nucleotide sequence: TGTGCCAGCAGTCAGTGGGGGGGCCCCACAGATACGCAGTATTTT. Its protein product is CASSQWGGPTDTQYF.

The chain carries TRBV5-6 and TRBJ2-7; maybe TRBD1 (7 bases). Per the germline V gene, CDR1 is SGHDT and CDR2 is YYEEEE. The CDR3 sequence is 15 residues long. V lost 0 bases, J lost 6 bases, and 16 bases lay in between. The CDR3 region has the DNA TGTGCCAGCAGCTTGGCCCCAGGGGGGAACTCCGAGCAGTACTTC. Residues: CASSLAPGGNSEQYF.

The CDR3 bases are TGTGCCACCGAGGGCATAAACACCGGGGAGCTGTTTTTT. This translates into CATEGINTGELFF. The genes are TRBV24-1 and TRBJ2-2; D perhaps matches TRBD2 (5 bases). Trimming took 9 bases from V and 2 from J, leaving 9 bases between them. CDR3 length: 13 residues. Germline loops: CDR1 KGHDR, CDR2 SFDVKD.

Details on this clone: This sample also contains other DNA sequences that code for the same CDR3. The chain employs TRBV9 and TRBJ2-1; 7 nucleotides align to TRBD1. Germline trimming cut 2 bases from V and 0 bases from J; bases unmatched to any gene: 2. The CDR3 runs 15 residues. Germline values: CDR1 SGDLS, CDR2 YYNGEE. The CDR3 sequence is CASSVTGSSYNEQFF. In DNA form, the CDR3 reads TGTGCCAGCAGCGTGACAGGGAGCTCCTACAATGAGCAGTTCTTC.

The chain carries TRBV5-4 and TRBJ1-2; 7 positions match TRBD1. After removal of 0 bases from V and 3 bases from J, the junction contained 8 bases not matched to a gene. The germline CDR1 and CDR2 sequences are SGHNT and YYREEE (reference sequence). The CDR3 runs to 16 residues. CDR3 DNA sequence: TGTGCCAGCAGCTTGGAAGCAGGGGGGATAGACTATGGCTACACCTTC. It encodes CASSLEAGGIDYGYTF.

This clone was recorded once. V is TRBV4-3 and J is TRBJ2-5; 7 bases map to TRBD1. The ends lost 2 bases at V and 5 bases at J; junction bases unmatched: 5. CDR1 is LGHNA, CDR2 YSLEER, per germline. The CDR3 is made up of 14 amino acids. Here the CDR3 DNA reads TGCGCCAGCAGCCAAAACAGGGGCCGGGAGACCCAGTACTTC. Amino acid sequence: CASSQNRGRETQYF.

The rearrangement links TRBV18 to TRBJ2-7; 7 bases are shared with TRBD1. The CDR3 consists of 13 residues. CDR1 is KGHSH, CDR2 LQKENI, per germline. V shed 4 bases and J 1 base; nucleotides not matched to a gene: 1. CDR3 region: CASSLGQSYEQYF. The CDR3 DNA is TGTGCCAGCTCACTGGGACAGTCCTACGAGCAGTACTTC.

The rearrangement links TRBV11-2 to TRBJ2-7; weak D call: TRBD2 (6 bases). V was pared by 5 bases and J by 1 base, with 12 bases between. This CDR3 has 14 amino acids. CDR1 is SGHAT and CDR2 is FQNNGV in the germline V gene. The CDR3 here is CASSRIAGSYEQYF. CDR3 DNA sequence: TGTGCCAGCAGCAGAATCGCGGGATCCTACGAGCAGTACTTC.

The genes are TRBV11-1 and TRBJ2-1, with TRBD2 matching 13 bases. J lost 6 bases, V lost 6 bases, and 5 bases had no gene match. Germline-derived CDR1 and CDR2 are SGHAT and FQDESV (reference sequence). This CDR3 is built from 15 residues. CDR3 region: CASSTTSGGPNEQFF. The CDR3 nucleotides are TGTGCCAGCAGTACGACTAGCGGGGGGCCCAATGAGCAGTTCTTC.

The chain is built from TRBV6-6 and TRBJ1-2, with 9 bases identical to TRBD1. The germline V gene encodes CDR1 MNHNY and CDR2 SVGAGI (reference sequence). The CDR3 length is 14 residues. The junction had 9 bases not matched to a gene; V was cut back by 6 bases and J by 7 bases. The CDR3 protein is CASRYRGREGGYTF. The CDR3 bases are TGTGCCAGCAGATACAGGGGGCGCGAGGGTGGCTACACCTTC.

The chain uses TRBV19 and TRBJ2-7, with 10 positions matching TRBD1. Germline CDR1 reads LNHDA; CDR2 reads SQIVND (reference sequence). Losses at the gene ends were 8 bases for V and 7 bases for J; bases not matched to a gene: 14. The CDR3 contains 15 residues. The CDR3 nucleotides are TGTGCCAGTCTAGACAGGGGGCAGCCTCGCGGAGAGCAGTACTTC. This codes for CASLDRGQPRGEQYF.

CDR3 loop: CASSLGGAFVSQYF. The DNA for the CDR3 is TGTGCCAGCAGCTTGGGTGGGGCGTTCGTGTCGCAGTACTTC. The J gene is TRBJ2-7, the V gene TRBV5-6; a possible D gene is TRBD1 (5 bases). The CDR3 has 14 residues. Trimming cost V 0 bases and J 9 bases, with 16 bases left between them. The V gene's germline CDR1 is SGHDT and CDR2 YYEEEE.

The CDR3 loop is CAWTSRAGETQYF. CDR3 DNA sequence: TGTGCCTGGACAAGCAGAGCGGGAGAGACCCAGTACTTC. This rearrangement joins TRBV30 to TRBJ2-5; weak D call: TRBD2 (6 bases). The germline CDR1 and CDR2 sequences are GTSNPN and SVGIG (reference sequence). The V end lost 4 bases, the J end lost 4 bases, and 13 bases lay between the germline ends. CDR3 size: 13 residues.

V is TRBV7-2 and J is TRBJ1-6, with TRBD1 identical over 9 bases. Germline CDR1 reads SGHTA; CDR2 reads FQGNSA. The CDR3 spans 15 residues. With V trimmed by 1 base and J by 11 bases, 6 bases remained unmatched. This CDR3 is CASSLGGTGKAPLHF. The CDR3 nucleotides are TGTGCCAGCAGCTTAGGAGGGACAGGGAAGGCACCCCTCCACTTT.

The V and J genes are TRBV11-2 and TRBJ2-7; 12 bases are shared with TRBD1. The CDR3 length is 15 residues. Unmatched junction bases numbered 9, after V lost 5 bases and J lost 7 bases. The germline gives CDR1 SGHAT, CDR2 FQNNGV. The CDR3 region is CASSPGTGGTSEQYF. CDR3 sequence (DNA): TGTGCCAGCAGCCCCGGGACAGGGGGCACAAGTGAGCAGTACTTC.

This clone was observed a few times. The V and J genes are TRBV6-5 and TRBJ1-2, with 11 bases identical to TRBD1. In germline, CDR1 is MNHEY, CDR2 SVGAGI. V shed 6 bases, J shed 8 bases, and the junction held 11 bases outside the gene matches. The CDR3 spans 15 residues. Here the CDR3 DNA reads TGTGCCAGCAGACCCCCCGGGGACAGGGGGGGCGGCTACACCTTC. Residues: CASRPPGDRGGGYTF.

CDR3 coding DNA: TGTGCCAGCAGGGCACGGACAGGAAATAATTCACCCCTCCACTTT. Amino acid sequence: CASRARTGNNSPLHF. V gene TRBV2 combines with J gene TRBJ1-6, with 7 positions matching TRBD1. From germline, CDR1 is SNHLY and CDR2 FYNNEI. This CDR3 contains 15 residues. J lost 5 bases, V lost 6 bases, and 7 bases had no gene match.

The chain couples TRBV6-5 to TRBJ2-1; TRBD1 aligns across 10 bases. The V and J ends lost 7 bases and 9 bases, in that order; junction bases with no gene match: 9. Germline V gene sequence: CDR1 MNHEY, CDR2 SVGAGI. The CDR3 has 14 residues. CDR3 residues: CASMMDRGYSEQFF. The CDR3 DNA is TGTGCCAGCATGATGGACAGGGGGTATAGTGAGCAGTTCTTC.